The source of this T cell receptor beta chain is a study of T cells after yellow fever vaccination. Regarding the study as a whole: Reappearance after the booster was observed for most primary-vaccination clones (roughly 95% CD4, about 86% CD8).

This clonotype is medium-sized (0.01 to 0.1%) within its sample. No antigen is known for it. V was trimmed by 0 bases and J by 3 bases, leaving 12 bases between them. Germline assignment: CDR1 SGHRS and CDR2 YFSETQ. This CDR3 is 16 amino acids long. TCRdb used MiXCR to reprocess the 5' RACE reads, holding one entry per CDR3 protein. Here the sample spans about 320,000 distinct CDR3 sequences, 3.5% to 4.5% being singletons. This clonotype was sampled from a young man who received the YFV17D yellow fever vaccine. The V and J genes are TRBV5-1 and TRBJ2-2; unclear D gene. The source material was PBMCs, sampled 15 days after the yellow fever booster vaccination. The CDR3 region is CASSLAVGAYTGELFF. The CDR3 nucleotides are TGCGCCAGCAGCTTGGCGGTTGGAGCCTACACCGGGGAGCTGTTTTTT.